One and the same sample provided the 15 T cell receptor beta chains below, sequenced in a study of cytomegalovirus exposure and HLA in healthy donors. The PCR made use of 60 Vbeta and 13 Jbeta primers. Produced via immunoSEQ multiplex PCR; TCRdb's table is partial and in-frame only. Of 40,000 to 55,000 clones in the sample, 70% to 80% were seen once. The sample was PBMCs. Every receptor here comes from a woman between 40 and 55 years old in good health and CMV-seropositive.

V and J are TRBV19 and TRBJ1-6, with a possible D match to TRBD1 (6 bases). The CDR3 spans 14 residues. Deletions cut 0 bases from V and 10 bases from J, with 10 bases between. Germline values: CDR1 LNHDA, CDR2 SQIVND (reference sequence). The CDR3 here is CASSIEQGTSPLHF. The CDR3 nucleotides are TGTGCCAGTAGTATAGAACAGGGAACGTCACCCCTCCACTTT.

J is TRBJ1-5 and V is TRBV7-9; D is perhaps TRBD1 (6 bases). The CDR3 is 16 amino acids. CDR1 SEHNR and CDR2 FQNEAQ come from the germline V gene (reference sequence). V was shortened by 1 base and J by 3 bases, with 13 bases between the two germline ends. DNA for the CDR3: TGTGCCAGCAGCTTAGTCCGGGGGGCGAACAATCAGCCCCAGCATTTT. Translating it yields CASSLVRGANNQPQHF.

The genes are TRBV25-1 and TRBJ2-3; 7 bases map to TRBD1. Germline loops: CDR1 MGHDK, CDR2 SYGVNS. V shed 9 bases and J 5 bases; nucleotides not matched to a gene: 11. The CDR3 length is 14 residues. The CDR3 DNA is TGTGCCAGTACCCAGACAGGGAGTGGAGATACGCAGTATTTT. Translation gives CASTQTGSGDTQYF.

V usage is TRBV6-1 and J usage is TRBJ1-6; 8 nucleotides match TRBD1. Unmatched junction bases numbered 8, after V lost 7 bases and J lost 9 bases. This CDR3 region has 14 residues. CDR1 is MNHNS, CDR2 SASEGT, per germline. CDR3 bases: TGTGCCAGCACTGAGATGACAGGGGTTTCACCCCTCCACTTT. It specifies CASTEMTGVSPLHF.

The chain employs TRBV28 and TRBJ1-2; D is perhaps TRBD1 (5 bases). V was shortened by 8 bases and J by 4 bases, with 14 bases between the two germline ends. Germline values: CDR1 MDHEN, CDR2 SYDVKM. The CDR3 extends over 13 amino acids. CDR3 nucleotides: TGTGCCAGCCTTCCGGGGGGTTTCTATGGCTACACCTTC. This gives the protein CASLPGGFYGYTF.

This chain links TRBV2 with TRBJ2-7, with 8 bases matching TRBD1. V shed 7 bases and J 7 bases; nucleotides not matched to a gene: 9. Germline V CDR1 and CDR2: SNHLY, FYNNEI. The CDR3 consists of 13 residues. CDR3 coding DNA: TGTGCCAGCAACCTAGGACAGGGCGGTGAGCAGTACTTC. It translates to CASNLGQGGEQYF.

This clone occurred a few times. The chain recombines TRBV6-1 with TRBJ2-5; D gene uncertain. Trimming removed 3 bases from V and 2 bases from J, with 10 bases in between. From germline, CDR1 is MNHNS and CDR2 SASEGT. The CDR3 extends over 14 amino acids. For the CDR3, the DNA is TGTGCCAGCAGTGAGGGCCTCAGGCAAGAGACCCAGTACTTC. It is translated as CASSEGLRQETQYF.

The V call is TRBV10-2, the J call TRBJ2-3; 13 bases line up with TRBD2. In germline, CDR1 is WSHSY, CDR2 SAAADI. The V gene end was trimmed by 4 bases and the J gene end by 6 bases; junction bases not matched to a gene: 7. CDR3 length: 16 amino acids. This CDR3 is CASSGTSGGALDTQYF. Here the CDR3 DNA reads TGCGCCAGCAGTGGCACTAGCGGGGGGGCGTTGGATACGCAGTATTTT.

The rearrangement links TRBV6-1 to TRBJ2-2, with TRBD2 as a possible D gene (6 bases). The V gene lost 3 bases and the J gene lost 4 bases, with 18 bases spanning the gap. The germline gives CDR1 MNHNS, CDR2 SASEGT. This CDR3 is 17 amino acids long. CDR3 protein: CASSDRSGVRGTGELFF. The CDR3 DNA reads TGTGCCAGCAGTGACCGTAGCGGCGTACGGGGCACCGGGGAGCTGTTTTTT.

As concerns this clone: Mismatch with germline at one junction end may stem from a read error. The genes are TRBV2 and TRBJ2-7; 8 positions match TRBD2. This CDR3 contains 13 residues. Germline V lookup: CDR1 SNHLY, CDR2 FYNNEI. In DNA, the CDR3 is TGTGCCAGCAGTGAAGCGCTCGGGCTAGCGGGCCCCTTC. Protein: CASSEALGLAGPF. The variable domain in full, with the rest retrieved from reference TRBV2 and TRBJ2-7, is EPEVTQTPSHQVTQMGQEVILRCVPISNHLYFYWYRQILGQKVEFLVSFYNNEISEKSEIFDDQFSVERPDGSNFTLKIRSTKLEDSAMYFCASSEALGLAGPFGPGTRLTVT.

This chain joins TRBV15 and TRBJ2-7, with 7 bases identical to TRBD1. Germline loops: CDR1 LNHNV, CDR2 YYDKDF (reference sequence). V lost 5 bases, J lost 3 bases, and 7 bases stayed unmatched. The CDR3 extends over 14 amino acids. CDR3 sequence reads: CATSAGTDLYEQYF. The DNA of the CDR3 is TGTGCCACCAGCGCCGGGACAGACCTCTACGAGCAGTACTTC.

V and J are TRBV27 and TRBJ1-2; TRBD1 matches at 7 bases. Trimming cost V 6 bases and J 2 bases; bases outside gene matches: 6. The length of the CDR3 is 14 residues. CDR1 is MNHEY and CDR2 is SMNVEV in the germline V gene (reference sequence). CDR3 amino acids: CASRPGQNNYGYTF. In DNA, the CDR3 is TGTGCCAGCAGGCCGGGACAGAACAACTATGGCTACACCTTC.

This clone appeared a single time. This chain uses TRBV6-5 with TRBJ2-1; 8 bases fit TRBD1. V lost 4 bases to trimming and J lost 8 bases; unmatched junction nucleotides: 4. This CDR3 has 13 residues. Germline V gene lookup returns CDR1 MNHEY and CDR2 SVGAGI. The CDR3 coding sequence is TGTGCCAGCAGTTCCGACAGGGGCCATGAGCAGTTCTTC. This translates into CASSSDRGHEQFF.

The chain joins TRBV27 to TRBJ1-2; D possibly corresponds to TRBD1 (6 bases). CDR3 size: 13 residues. Germline values: CDR1 MNHEY, CDR2 SMNVEV (reference sequence). Deletions cut 3 bases from V and 4 bases from J, with 9 bases between. The CDR3 loop is CASSFTGTYGYTF. CDR3 sequence (DNA): TGTGCCAGCAGTTTTACAGGGACCTATGGCTACACCTTC.

This chain links TRBV4-2 with TRBJ2-6, with D possibly being TRBD1 (5 bases). This CDR3 contains 15 residues. Germline V gives CDR1 LGHNA, CDR2 YNFKEQ. V lost 4 bases, J lost 7 bases, and 14 bases lay in between. Written as DNA, the CDR3 is TGTGCCAGCAGCCCCGAAGGGGTTGAAGCCAACGTCCTGACTTTC. Translating it yields CASSPEGVEANVLTF.